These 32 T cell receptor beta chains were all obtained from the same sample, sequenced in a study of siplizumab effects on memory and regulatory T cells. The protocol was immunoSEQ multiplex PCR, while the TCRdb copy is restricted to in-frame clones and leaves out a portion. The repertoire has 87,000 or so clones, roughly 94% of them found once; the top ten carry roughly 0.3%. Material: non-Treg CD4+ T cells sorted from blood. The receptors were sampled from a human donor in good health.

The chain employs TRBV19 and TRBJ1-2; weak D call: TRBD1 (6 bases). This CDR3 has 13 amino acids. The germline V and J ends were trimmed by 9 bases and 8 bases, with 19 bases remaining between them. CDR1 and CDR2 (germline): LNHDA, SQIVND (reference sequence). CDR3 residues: CASTNRDRLGYTF. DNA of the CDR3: TGTGCCAGCACTAACAGGGATCGATTGGGCTACACCTTC. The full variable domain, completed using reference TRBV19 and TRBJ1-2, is DGGITQSPKYLFRKEGQNVTLSCEQNLNHDAMYWYRQDPGQGLRLIYYSQIVNDFQKGDIAEGYSVSREKKESFPLTVTSAQKNPTAFYLCASTNRDRLGYTFGSGTRLTVV.

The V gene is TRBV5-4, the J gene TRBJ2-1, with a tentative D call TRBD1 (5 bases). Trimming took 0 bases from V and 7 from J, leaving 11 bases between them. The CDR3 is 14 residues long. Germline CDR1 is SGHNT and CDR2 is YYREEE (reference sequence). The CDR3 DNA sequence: TGTGCCAGCAGCTTGGTGGGGCTAGGGAATGAGCAGTTCTTC. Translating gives CASSLVGLGNEQFF.

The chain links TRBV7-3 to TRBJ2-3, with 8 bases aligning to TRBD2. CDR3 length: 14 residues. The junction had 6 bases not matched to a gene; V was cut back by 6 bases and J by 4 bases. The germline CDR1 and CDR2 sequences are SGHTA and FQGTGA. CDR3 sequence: CASSPAGGADTQYF. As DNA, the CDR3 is TGTGCCAGCAGTCCAGCCGGGGGGGCAGATACGCAGTATTTT.

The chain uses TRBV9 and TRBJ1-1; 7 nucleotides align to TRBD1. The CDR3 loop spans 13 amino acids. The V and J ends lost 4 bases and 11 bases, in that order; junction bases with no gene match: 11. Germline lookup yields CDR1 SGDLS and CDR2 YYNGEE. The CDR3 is CASSPQGTGGAFF. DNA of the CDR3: TGTGCCAGCAGCCCACAGGGGACCGGGGGGGCTTTCTTT.

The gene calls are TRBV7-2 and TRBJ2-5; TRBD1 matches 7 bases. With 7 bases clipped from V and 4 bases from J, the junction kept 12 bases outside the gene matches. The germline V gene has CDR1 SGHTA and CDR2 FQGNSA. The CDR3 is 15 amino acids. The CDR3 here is CASKKILGQSETQYF. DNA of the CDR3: TGTGCCAGCAAAAAAATATTGGGACAGTCAGAGACCCAGTACTTC. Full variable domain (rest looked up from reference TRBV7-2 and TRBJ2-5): GAGVSQSPSNKVTEKGKDVELRCDPISGHTALYWYRQSLGQGLEFLIYFQGNSAPDKSGLPSDRFSAERTGGSVSTLTIQRTQQEDSAVYLCASKKILGQSETQYFGPGTRLLVL.

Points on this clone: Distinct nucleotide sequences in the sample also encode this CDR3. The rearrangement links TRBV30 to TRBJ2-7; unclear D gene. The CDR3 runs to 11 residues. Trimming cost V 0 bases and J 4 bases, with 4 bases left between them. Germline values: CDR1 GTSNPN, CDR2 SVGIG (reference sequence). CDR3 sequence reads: CAWSVLYEQYF. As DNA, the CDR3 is TGTGCCTGGAGTGTGCTTTACGAGCAGTACTTC.

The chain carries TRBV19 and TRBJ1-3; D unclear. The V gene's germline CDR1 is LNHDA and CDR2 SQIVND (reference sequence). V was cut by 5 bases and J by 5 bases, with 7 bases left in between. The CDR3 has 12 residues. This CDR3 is CASSPIRNTIYF. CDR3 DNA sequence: TGTGCCAGTAGTCCAATCCGAAACACCATATATTTT. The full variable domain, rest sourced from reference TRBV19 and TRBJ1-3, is DGGITQSPKYLFRKEGQNVTLSCEQNLNHDAMYWYRQDPGQGLRLIYYSQIVNDFQKGDIAEGYSVSREKKESFPLTVTSAQKNPTAFYLCASSPIRNTIYFGEGSWLTVV.

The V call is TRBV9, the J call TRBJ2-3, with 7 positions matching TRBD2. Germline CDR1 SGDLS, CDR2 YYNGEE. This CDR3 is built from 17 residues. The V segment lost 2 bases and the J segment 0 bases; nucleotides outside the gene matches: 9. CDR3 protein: CASSVSAGWTSTDTQYF. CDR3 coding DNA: TGTGCCAGCAGCGTCTCAGCGGGGTGGACGAGCACAGATACGCAGTATTTT.

The CDR3 region has the DNA TGTGCCTGGAGGGACGCTCCGGGCCCCTACGAGCAGTACTTC. This codes for CAWRDAPGPYEQYF. The V call is TRBV30, the J call TRBJ2-7; D gene uncertain. Trimming took 3 bases from V and 2 from J, leaving 14 bases between them. CDR3 size: 14 residues. The V gene's germline CDR1 is GTSNPN and CDR2 SVGIG (reference sequence).

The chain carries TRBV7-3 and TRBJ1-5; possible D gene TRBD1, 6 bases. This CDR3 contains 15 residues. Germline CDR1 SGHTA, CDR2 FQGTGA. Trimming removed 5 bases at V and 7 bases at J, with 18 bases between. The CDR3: CASSTKRQVHQPQHF. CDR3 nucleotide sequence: TGTGCCAGCAGCACAAAACGACAGGTTCACCAGCCCCAGCATTTT.

This CDR3 is CASSLRWDYGYTF. CDR3 DNA sequence: TGTGCCAGCAGCTTGAGGTGGGACTATGGCTACACCTTC. The chain couples TRBV5-4 to TRBJ1-2; D is undetermined. Trimming took 1 base from V and 3 from J, leaving 7 bases between them. CDR3 length: 13 residues. From germline, CDR1 is SGHNT and CDR2 YYREEE (reference sequence).

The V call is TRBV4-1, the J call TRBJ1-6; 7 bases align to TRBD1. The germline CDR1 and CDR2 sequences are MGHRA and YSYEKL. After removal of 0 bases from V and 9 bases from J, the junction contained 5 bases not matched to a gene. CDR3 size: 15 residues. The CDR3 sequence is CASSQDSRDSSPLHF. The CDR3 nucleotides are TGCGCCAGCAGCCAAGATTCAAGGGACAGTTCACCCCTCCACTTT.

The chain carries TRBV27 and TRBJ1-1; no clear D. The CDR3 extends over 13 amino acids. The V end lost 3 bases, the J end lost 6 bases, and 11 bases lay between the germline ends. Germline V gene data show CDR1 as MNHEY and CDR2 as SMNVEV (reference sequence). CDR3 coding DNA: TGTGCCAGCAGTTTTAGGTGGGCGGCTGAAGCTTTCTTT. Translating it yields CASSFRWAAEAFF.

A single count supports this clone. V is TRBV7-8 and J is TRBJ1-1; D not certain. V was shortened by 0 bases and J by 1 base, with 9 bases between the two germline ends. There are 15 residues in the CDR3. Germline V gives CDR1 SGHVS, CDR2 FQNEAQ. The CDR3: CASSLAPGRNTEAFF. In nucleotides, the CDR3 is TGTGCCAGCAGCTTAGCGCCCGGCAGGAACACTGAAGCTTTCTTT.

The CDR3 protein is CASSRVDEQFF. CDR3 bases: TGTGCCAGCAGCCGGGTGGATGAGCAGTTCTTC. V is TRBV6-6 and J is TRBJ2-1; unclear D gene. Trimming removed 6 bases at V and 8 bases at J, with 8 bases between. Per the germline V gene, CDR1 is MNHNY and CDR2 is SVGAGI (reference sequence). The CDR3 is 11 residues long.

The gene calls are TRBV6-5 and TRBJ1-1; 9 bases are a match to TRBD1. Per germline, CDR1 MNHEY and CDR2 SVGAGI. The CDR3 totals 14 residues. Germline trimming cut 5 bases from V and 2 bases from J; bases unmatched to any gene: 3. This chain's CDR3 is CASSGQGFNTEAFF. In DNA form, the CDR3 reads TGTGCCAGCAGTGGACAGGGGTTCAACACTGAAGCTTTCTTT.

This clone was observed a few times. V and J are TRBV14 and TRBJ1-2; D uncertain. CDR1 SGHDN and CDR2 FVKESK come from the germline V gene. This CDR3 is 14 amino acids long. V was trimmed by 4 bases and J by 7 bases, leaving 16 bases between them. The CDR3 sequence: CASSPPGQPFGYTF. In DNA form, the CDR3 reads TGTGCCAGCAGCCCCCCCGGTCAGCCCTTTGGCTACACCTTC.

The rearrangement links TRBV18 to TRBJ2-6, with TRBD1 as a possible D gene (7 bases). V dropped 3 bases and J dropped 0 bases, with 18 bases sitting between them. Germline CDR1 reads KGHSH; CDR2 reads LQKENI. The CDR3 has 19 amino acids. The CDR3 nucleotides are TGTGCCAGCTCACCGGGAAACAGGGGACTCCACTCTGGGGCCAACGTCCTGACTTTC. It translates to CASSPGNRGLHSGANVLTF.

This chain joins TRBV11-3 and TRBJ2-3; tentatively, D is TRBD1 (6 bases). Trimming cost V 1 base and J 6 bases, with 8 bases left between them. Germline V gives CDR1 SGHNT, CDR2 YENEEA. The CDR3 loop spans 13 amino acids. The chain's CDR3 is CASSLGRGDTQYF. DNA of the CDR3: TGTGCCAGCAGCTTAGGTAGGGGGGATACGCAGTATTTT.

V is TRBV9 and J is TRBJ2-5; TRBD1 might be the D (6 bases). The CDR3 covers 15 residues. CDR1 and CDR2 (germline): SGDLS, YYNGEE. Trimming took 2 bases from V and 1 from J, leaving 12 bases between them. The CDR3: CASSVFGQPQETQYF. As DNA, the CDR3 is TGTGCCAGCAGCGTTTTCGGACAGCCCCAAGAGACCCAGTACTTC. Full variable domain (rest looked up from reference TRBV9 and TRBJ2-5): DSGVTQTPKHLITATGQRVTLRCSPRSGDLSVYWYQQSLDQGLQFLIQYYNGEERAKGNILERFSAQQFPDLHSELNLSSLELGDSALYFCASSVFGQPQETQYFGPGTRLLVL.

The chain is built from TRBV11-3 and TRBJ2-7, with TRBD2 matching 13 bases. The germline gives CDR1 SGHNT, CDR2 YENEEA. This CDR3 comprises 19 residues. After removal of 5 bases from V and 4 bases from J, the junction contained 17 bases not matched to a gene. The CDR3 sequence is CASSTRRGDRLAGGYEQYF. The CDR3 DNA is TGTGCCAGCAGCACACGGAGGGGGGATCGACTAGCGGGAGGTTACGAGCAGTACTTC.

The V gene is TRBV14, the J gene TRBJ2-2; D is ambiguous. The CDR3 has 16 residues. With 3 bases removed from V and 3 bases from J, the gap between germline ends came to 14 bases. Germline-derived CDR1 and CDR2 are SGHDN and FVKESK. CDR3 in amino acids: CASSHGVRRDTGELFF. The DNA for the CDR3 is TGTGCCAGCAGCCATGGGGTCCGCCGGGACACCGGGGAGCTGTTTTTT. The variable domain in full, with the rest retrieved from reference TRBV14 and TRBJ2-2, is EAGVTQFPSHSVIEKGQTVTLRCDPISGHDNLYWYRRVMGKEIKFLLHFVKESKQDESGMPNNRFLAERTGGTYSTLKVQPAELEDSGVYFCASSHGVRRDTGELFFGEGSRLTVL.

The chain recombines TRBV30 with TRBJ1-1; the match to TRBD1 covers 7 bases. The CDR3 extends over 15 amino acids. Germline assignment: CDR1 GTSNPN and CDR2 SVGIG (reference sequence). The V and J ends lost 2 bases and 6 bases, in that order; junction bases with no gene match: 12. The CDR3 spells CAWSYYDRARAEAFF. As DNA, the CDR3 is TGTGCCTGGAGTTATTACGACAGGGCCAGAGCTGAAGCTTTCTTT.

CDR3 amino acids: CASSWRQVPRESGELFF. The DNA for the CDR3 is TGTGCCAGCAGCTGGCGACAGGTACCCCGTGAGAGCGGGGAGCTGTTTTTT. This chain connects TRBV13 to TRBJ2-2; perhaps TRBD1 as D (6 bases). Deletions cut 4 bases from V and 7 bases from J, with 22 bases between. The CDR3 is 17 amino acids. Germline V gene data show CDR1 as PRHDT and CDR2 as FYEKMQ (reference sequence).

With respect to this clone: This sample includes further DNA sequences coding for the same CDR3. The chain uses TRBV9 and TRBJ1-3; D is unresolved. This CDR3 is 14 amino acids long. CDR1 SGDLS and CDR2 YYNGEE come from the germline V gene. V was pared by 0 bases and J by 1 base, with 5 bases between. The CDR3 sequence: CASSVGQSGNTIYF. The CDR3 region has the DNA TGTGCCAGCAGCGTAGGGCAGTCTGGAAACACCATATATTTT.

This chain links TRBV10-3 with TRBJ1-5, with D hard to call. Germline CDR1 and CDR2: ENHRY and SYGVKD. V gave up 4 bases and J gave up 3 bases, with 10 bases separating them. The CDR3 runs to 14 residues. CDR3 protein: CAISVNGVNQPQHF. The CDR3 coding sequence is TGTGCCATCAGTGTGAATGGGGTCAATCAGCCCCAGCATTTT.

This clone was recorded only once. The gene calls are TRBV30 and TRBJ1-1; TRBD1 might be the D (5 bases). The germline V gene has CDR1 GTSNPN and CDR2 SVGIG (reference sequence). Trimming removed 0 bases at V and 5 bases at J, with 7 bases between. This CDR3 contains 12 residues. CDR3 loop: CAWSVGGTEAFF. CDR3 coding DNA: TGTGCCTGGAGTGTGGGGGGGACTGAAGCTTTCTTT.

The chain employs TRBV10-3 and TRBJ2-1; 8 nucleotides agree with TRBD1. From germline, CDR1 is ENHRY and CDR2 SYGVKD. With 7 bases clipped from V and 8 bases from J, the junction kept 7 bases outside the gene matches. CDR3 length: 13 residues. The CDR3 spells CAINGQGRDEQFF. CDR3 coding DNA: TGTGCCATCAATGGACAGGGTAGAGATGAGCAGTTCTTC.

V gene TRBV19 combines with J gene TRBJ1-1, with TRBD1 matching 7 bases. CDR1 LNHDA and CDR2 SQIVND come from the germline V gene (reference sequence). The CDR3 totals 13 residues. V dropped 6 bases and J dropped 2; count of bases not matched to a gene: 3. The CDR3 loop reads CASSDRANTEAFF. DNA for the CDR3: TGTGCCAGTAGCGACAGGGCTAACACTGAAGCTTTCTTT.

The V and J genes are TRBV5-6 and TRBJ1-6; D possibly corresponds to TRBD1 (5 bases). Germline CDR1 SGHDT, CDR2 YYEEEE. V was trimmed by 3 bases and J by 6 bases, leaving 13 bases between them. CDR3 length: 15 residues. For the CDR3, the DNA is TGTGCCAGCAGCTGGGTGGGGCTTGGTAATTCACCCCTCCACTTT. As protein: CASSWVGLGNSPLHF.

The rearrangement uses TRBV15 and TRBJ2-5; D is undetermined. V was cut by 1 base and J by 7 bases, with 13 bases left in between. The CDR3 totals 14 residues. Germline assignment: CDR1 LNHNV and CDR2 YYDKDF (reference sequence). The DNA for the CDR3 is TGTGCCACCAGCAGAGGTAACCCCGATCGGACCCAGTACTTC. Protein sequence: CATSRGNPDRTQYF.

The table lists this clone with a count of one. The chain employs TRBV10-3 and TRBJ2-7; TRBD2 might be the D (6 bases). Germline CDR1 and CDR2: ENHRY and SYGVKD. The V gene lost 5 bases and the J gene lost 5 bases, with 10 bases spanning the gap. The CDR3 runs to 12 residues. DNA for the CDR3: TGTGCCATCAGTCAGCGGGTGGACGAGCAGTACTTC. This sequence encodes CAISQRVDEQYF.